This section outlines one T cell receptor (beta chain) sequence together with its context. Its matching antigen is unknown. This CDR3 contains 12 residues. CDR1 MNHEY and CDR2 SVGEGT come from the germline V gene. Each TCR beta cDNA library carried unique molecular identifiers. In TCRdb, the PCR reads were re-called with MiXCR into one record per CDR3 protein. The sample lists roughly 870,000 distinct CDR3 sequences, approximately 50% occurring once. This record belongs to a study of post-analysis software for immune sequencing data. Study summary: The courses of disease that were included comprised relapsing-remitting, secondary progressive and progressive-relapsing multiple sclerosis. Findings and caveats of the study: Controls showed lower frequencies than patients for four to six TRBV segments, and TRBV5-6, TRBV5-1 and TRBV20-1 were among these. Normalized Chao1 diversity was significantly lower in multiple sclerosis patients than in controls.

The material sequenced was blood. The chain joins TRBV6-2 or TRBV6-3 to TRBJ2-1; D not certain. The J call may be in error: the DNA end matches TRBJ2-7 better. The TCR comes from a girl between 5 and 17 years old with multiple sclerosis. The CDR3 DNA reads as TGTGCCAGCAGTTATGGTTTCTACGAGCAGTACTTC. Translation gives CASSYGFYEQYF.